The sequence of this T cell receptor beta chain was determined in a study of cytomegalovirus exposure and HLA in healthy donors (dated by TCRdb to the late 2010s). Describing the broader study: According to an earlier analysis of several hundred of the donors, about 180 million T cells yielded 90 million to 140 million unique TCR beta sequences and about 280 Gb of sequence data. Along with the approximately 670-subject first cohort, a separate validation cohort of over a hundred different subjects was used. An early release that covered several hundred HLA-typed donors contained about 300 gigabases of sequencing data and roughly 84 million unique TCR sequences. Genome-wide SNP genotypes for about 55% of the roughly 670 donors were used in a later genetic analysis, which treated that subset as a discovery cohort. A later analysis re-analyzed previously published TCR beta repertoires from several hundred donors and added high-resolution HLA genotyping to study TCR occurrence patterns. All discovery cohort repertoires had been generated using a single sequencing platform. The aim of the study was to test whether cataloging public T cell receptors could identify signatures of past pathogen exposure. The number of donors typed differed by locus, with roughly 620-630 for A, B, C, DRB1 and DQB1, more than 500 for DQA1, 606 for DPA1, and approximately 470 for DPB1. In an earlier analysis of roughly 580 of the donors, high-throughput TCR beta sequencing was used to judge whether each TCR beta V gene segment behaved as functional or pseudogenic. Because of strong linkage in the cohort, roughly five DR-DQ haplotypes were treated as single units for association and clustering. To predict cytomegalovirus infection status, the study combined high-throughput TCR immunosequencing, statistical association of individual TCRs with disease status, and machine learning. Both class I and class II loci were covered by HLA typing, at four-digit resolution. Across 398 genotyped donors of the cohort, an average of roughly 230,000 unique TCR beta nucleotide sequences per donor were sequenced, and about a sixth of those sequences were non-productive. Rather than drawing on any new phenotypic data, the later analysis identified candidate immune exposures from TCR beta sequences and the way those sequences occurred across donors. Donor age, sex, ethnicity and CMV serostatus were compiled alongside the repertoire data. The genetic ancestry cluster associated with self-reported Caucasian donors included roughly four fifths of the roughly 360 genotyped donors. The study used immunosequencing to profile the T cell repertoires of approximately 650 subjects and linked those repertoires to cytomegalovirus serostatus. Results and caveats for the whole study, not just this receptor: Specific HLA alleles were associated with 15,000 to 20,000 TCR beta sequences at a false discovery rate of 0.05 in a later analysis. Correlated functional status among segregating V segments might be attributable to linkage disequilibrium, but an unknown experimental factor could not be ruled out. Roughly uniform sequencing depth across donors was assumed in presence/absence analyses, although this assumption may not hold. Most TCR sequences were observed very rarely across donors, whereas some public TCRs were present in many individuals. Most CMV-associated TCR beta chains appeared to be HLA-restricted in a later analysis, and the HLA associations seemed to be driven largely by CMV exposure. In both the original and validation cohorts, the classifier was reported to diagnose cytomegalovirus status with high specificity and sensitivity. Because the 87-base-pair reads could not distinguish some IMGT-functional V segments, including TRBV6-2 and TRBV6-3, those segments were excluded. Compared with the roughly 600-donor mean, donors in an Asian-associated ancestry cluster had fewer N-insertions in productive TCRs, according to a later genetic analysis. Because counts were too low, around 17 rarely observed V segments, including chromosome 9 orphons, were left out of the earlier analysis of a few hundred of the donors. A group of highly shared sequence variants was considered likely to be a technical artifact of the sequencing pipeline. Compared with equally common non-associated chains, HLA-associated TCR beta chains in a later analysis were more clonally expanded and had lower generation probabilities. Strong co-occurrence of HLA alleles, especially DR and DQ, made assigning TCR associations to individual alleles difficult. An association between a missense DCLRE1C variant and V-gene and J-gene trimming of TCR beta chains was found in a later genetic analysis and replicated in an independent cohort. For the cohort, immune exposure information was limited to CMV serostatus. A later analysis reported that several top co-occurrence clusters appeared linked to parvovirus B19, influenza, CMV and Epstein-Barr virus. The study listed 164 TCR beta chains as associated with cytomegalovirus. Three of the identified cytomegalovirus-associated TCR beta chains were confirmed in vitro to be specific for cytomegalovirus antigens. According to the authors, the approach could potentially be generalized to other disease states and immunological phenotypes. Because HLA typing was missing for some donors at each locus, association tests included only the typed subset. In an earlier analysis of some 500 of the donors, most TCR beta V segments appeared in productive rearrangements about 90% or about 30% of the time, broadly matching IMGT annotations. A further reported finding was that TCR beta sequences accurately predicted the HLA-A and HLA-B alleles for most subjects in the first cohort. A later analysis found that TCR association rates varied across HLA loci, with DRB1 alleles showing the most associated TCRs and HLA-C alleles the fewest. The cohort was sequenced for TCR beta chains only, and without alpha or paired-chain data the features that could be detected were limited.

About this clone itself: Its antigen is still unknown.

Libraries were built with the immunoSEQ multiplex PCR assay. A mixture of 60 forward primers for TCR Vbeta segments and 13 reverse primers for TCR Jbeta segments was used in the multiplex PCR. The CDR3 region of rearranged TCR beta genes was amplified from genomic DNA by a multiplex PCR assay. The Illumina HiSeq System was used to sequence the amplified TCR beta libraries as 87-base-pair reads. The study's own analysis went as follows. Across the 600 to 700 repertoires, a later analysis counted some 80 million unique TCR beta chains, 9.5 million to 12 million of which were shared by at least two donors. Raw reads were error-corrected and collapsed into unique sequences by a nearest-neighbor algorithm in which closely related sequences were merged to remove PCR and sequencing errors. CDR3 sequences were aligned to IMGT reference sequences to assign V, D and J gene segments. For a sequence to be retained, a match of at least six nucleotides to both a V gene segment and a J gene segment was required. A rearrangement was called productive if the CDR3 had no stop codons and remained in frame with V and J, and every other rearrangement was called non-productive. CDR3 was defined according to IMGT convention as the region running from the second conserved V-encoded cysteine to the conserved J-encoded phenylalanine. In an earlier analysis of approximately 590 of the donors, sequences lacking an unambiguous match to a single V gene segment were excluded. An earlier analysis of 500 to 700 of the donors classified V segments as functional when productive rearrangements were above 56.7% and as segregating when the standard deviation between donors was above 5%. A statistical classification framework was built for diagnosing cytomegalovirus status from the catalog of TCR beta chain sequences. V and J gene assignment, in a later analysis, came from comparing TCR nucleotide sequences with IMGT/GENE-DB human TR gene sequences. A later analysis assigned CDR3 sequences and most-parsimonious VDJ recombination scenarios with the TCRdist pipeline. In a later analysis, each TCR beta chain was defined by its CDR3 amino acid sequence together with its V-gene family, and reads lacking a unique V-gene family were excluded. A later analysis removed 592 highly shared, low-generation-probability nucleotide sequences to deal with suspected cross-contamination and a sequencing artifact. A later analysis calculated a clonal expansion index for each public chain from normalized within-repertoire ranks of inferred template counts. A later analysis computed generation probabilities with a VDJ recombination model fitted to out-of-frame rearrangements, and checked the results against IGoR. In a later analysis, TCR-TCR, TCR-HLA and TCR-CMV co-occurrence was scored with hypergeometric tests, and a repertoire-size bias correction was applied to TCR pairs. In a later analysis, false discovery rates were estimated by permuting HLA or CMV assignments 20 times. A later analysis grouped co-occurring TCRs with DBSCAN, adding TCRdist sequence similarity when clustering within HLA-allele-positive subsets. Co-occurrence clustering excluded repertoires with fewer than 30,000 or more than 120,000 public chains, plus five with anomalous nucleotide sharing. Entries here come from immuneACCESS through TCRdb and include only in-frame sequences with V and J called. Some clones fail to appear in such tables; in the studies checked, an unresolved V gene covers under half of the shortfall, and the cause of the remainder is unknown. V, J and clone size were drawn from that table, and D and trimming were deduced from the DNA. The data table for this sample lists 65,000 to 80,000 clones. The ten largest clones take up roughly 8% of the sample.

Counted from cysteine to phenylalanine, this CDR3 has 13 amino acids. CDR3 DNA only is kept here, 39 bases in frame from base 1. The germline V gene provides CDR1 MNHEY and CDR2 SVGAGI. V is reduced by 6 bases and J by 9 bases, leaving a spacing of 15 bases between them. The cohort comprised some 680 healthy bone marrow donors. All cohort members were sampled while nominally healthy, although unrecorded immune exposures were likely present. The donor tested CMV seropositive, placing the donor among the 250 to 350 seropositive members of the cohort. Every donor gave a peripheral blood sample, and the peripheral blood mononuclear cells from that sample were used for TCR beta sequencing. The Qiagen DNeasy Blood Extraction Kit was used to extract genomic DNA from the blood cell samples.

The sequence was collected from a female donor in good health and CMV-seropositive. This chain is built from TRBV6-5 and TRBJ2-1; TRBD2 is a weak D gene call, 6 bases matching. What was sequenced was PBMCs. Here is the DNA: TGTGCCAGCAGCCCGGGACTTAATTTTGAGCAGTTCTTC. Its translation reads: CASSPGLNFEQFF.